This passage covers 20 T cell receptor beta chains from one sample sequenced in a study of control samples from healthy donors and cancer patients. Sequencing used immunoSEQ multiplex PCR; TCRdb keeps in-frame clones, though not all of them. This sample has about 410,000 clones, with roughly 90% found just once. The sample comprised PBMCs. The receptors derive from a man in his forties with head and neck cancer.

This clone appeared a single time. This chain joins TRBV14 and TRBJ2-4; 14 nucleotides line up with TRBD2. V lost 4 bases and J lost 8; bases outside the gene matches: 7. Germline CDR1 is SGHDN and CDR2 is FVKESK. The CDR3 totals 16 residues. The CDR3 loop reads CASSRTGLAGVDIQYF. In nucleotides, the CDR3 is TGTGCCAGCAGCCGTACGGGACTAGCGGGAGTCGACATTCAGTACTTC. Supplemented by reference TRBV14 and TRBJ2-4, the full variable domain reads EAGVTQFPSHSVIEKGQTVTLRCDPISGHDNLYWYRRVMGKEIKFLLHFVKESKQDESGMPNNRFLAERTGGTYSTLKVQPAELEDSGVYFCASSRTGLAGVDIQYFGAGTRLSVL.

The CDR3 DNA sequence: TGTGCCAGTAGGCCCAGCTACGGGTTCACAGATACGCAGTATTTT. Protein sequence: CASRPSYGFTDTQYF. This rearrangement joins TRBV19 to TRBJ2-3; D is unclear. This CDR3 spans 15 amino acids. Trimming stripped 6 bases from V and 2 bases from J, with 15 bases between. Germline CDR1 and CDR2: LNHDA and SQIVND (reference sequence). Using reference TRBV19 and TRBJ2-3 for the parts outside the CDR3, the full variable domain is DGGITQSPKYLFRKEGQNVTLSCEQNLNHDAMYWYRQDPGQGLRLIYYSQIVNDFQKGDIAEGYSVSREKKESFPLTVTSAQKNPTAFYLCASRPSYGFTDTQYFGPGTRLTVL.

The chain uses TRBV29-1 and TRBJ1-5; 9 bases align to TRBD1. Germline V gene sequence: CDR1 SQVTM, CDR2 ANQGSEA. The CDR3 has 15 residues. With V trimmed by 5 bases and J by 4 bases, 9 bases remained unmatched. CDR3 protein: CSVTTQGQGNQPQHF. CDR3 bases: TGCAGCGTTACGACCCAGGGACAGGGAAATCAGCCCCAGCATTTT.

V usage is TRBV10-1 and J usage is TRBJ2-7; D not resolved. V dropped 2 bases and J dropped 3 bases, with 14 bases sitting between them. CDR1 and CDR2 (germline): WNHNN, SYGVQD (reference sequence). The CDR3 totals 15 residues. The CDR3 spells CASSEGLTDFYEQYF. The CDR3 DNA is TGCGCCAGCAGTGAGGGGTTGACGGATTTCTACGAGCAGTACTTC.

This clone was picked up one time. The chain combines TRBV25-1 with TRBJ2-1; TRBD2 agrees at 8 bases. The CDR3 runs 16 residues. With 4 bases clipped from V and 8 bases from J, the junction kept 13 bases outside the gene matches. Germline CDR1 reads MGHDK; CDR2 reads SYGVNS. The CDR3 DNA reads TGTGCCAGCAGTGCCACCGGACTAGCCGGAAGGGATGAGCAGTTCTTC. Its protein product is CASSATGLAGRDEQFF.

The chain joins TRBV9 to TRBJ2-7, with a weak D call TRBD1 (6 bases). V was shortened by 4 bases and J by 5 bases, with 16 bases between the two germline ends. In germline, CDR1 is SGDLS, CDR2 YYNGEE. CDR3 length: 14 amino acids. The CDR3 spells CASSPQGLRNEQYF. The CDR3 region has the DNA TGTGCCAGCAGCCCCCAGGGGTTGCGCAACGAGCAGTACTTC.

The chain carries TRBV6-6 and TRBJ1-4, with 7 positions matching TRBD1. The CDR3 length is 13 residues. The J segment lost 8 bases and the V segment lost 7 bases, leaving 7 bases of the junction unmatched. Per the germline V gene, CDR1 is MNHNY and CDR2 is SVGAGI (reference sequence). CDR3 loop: CASTYRGGEKLFF. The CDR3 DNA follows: TGTGCCAGCACGTACAGGGGAGGGGAAAAACTGTTTTTT.

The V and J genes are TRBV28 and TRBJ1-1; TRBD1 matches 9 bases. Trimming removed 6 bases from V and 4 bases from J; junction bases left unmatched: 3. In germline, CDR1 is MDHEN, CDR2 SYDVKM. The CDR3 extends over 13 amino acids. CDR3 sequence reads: CASSLTGGTEAFF. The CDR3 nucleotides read TGTGCCAGCAGCCTGACAGGGGGCACTGAAGCTTTCTTT.

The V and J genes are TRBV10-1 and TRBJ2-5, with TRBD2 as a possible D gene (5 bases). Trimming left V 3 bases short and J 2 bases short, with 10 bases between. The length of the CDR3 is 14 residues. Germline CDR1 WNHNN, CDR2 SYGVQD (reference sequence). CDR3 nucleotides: TGCGCCAGCAGTGACACCGGGATTCAAGAGACCCAGTACTTC. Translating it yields CASSDTGIQETQYF.

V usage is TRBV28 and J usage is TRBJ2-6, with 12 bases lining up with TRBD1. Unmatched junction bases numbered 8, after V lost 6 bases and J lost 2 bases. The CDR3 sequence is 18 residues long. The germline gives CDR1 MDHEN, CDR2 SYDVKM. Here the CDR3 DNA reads TGTGCCAGCAGCGGCTCCGGGACAGGGGGCACTGGGGCCAACGTCCTGACTTTC. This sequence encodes CASSGSGTGGTGANVLTF. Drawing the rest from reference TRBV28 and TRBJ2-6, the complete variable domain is DVKVTQSSRYLVKRTGEKVFLECVQDMDHENMFWYRQDPGLGLRLIYFSYDVKMKEKGDIPEGYSVSREKKERFSLILESASTNQTSMYLCASSGSGTGGTGANVLTFGAGSRLTVL.

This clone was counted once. The CDR3 region is CASSRGNEQFF. The CDR3 nucleotides read TGTGCCAGTAGTAGGGGCAATGAGCAGTTCTTC. The chain couples TRBV19 to TRBJ2-1; D call uncertain. V was cut by 4 bases and J by 6 bases, with 4 bases left in between. The germline V gene has CDR1 LNHDA and CDR2 SQIVND (reference sequence). The CDR3 is 11 residues long.

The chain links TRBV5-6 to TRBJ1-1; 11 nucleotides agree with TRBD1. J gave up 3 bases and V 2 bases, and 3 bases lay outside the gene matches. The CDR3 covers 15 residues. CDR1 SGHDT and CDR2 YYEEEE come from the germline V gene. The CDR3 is CASSLLGQGDTEAFF. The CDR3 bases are TGTGCCAGCAGCTTACTGGGACAGGGGGACACTGAAGCTTTCTTT.

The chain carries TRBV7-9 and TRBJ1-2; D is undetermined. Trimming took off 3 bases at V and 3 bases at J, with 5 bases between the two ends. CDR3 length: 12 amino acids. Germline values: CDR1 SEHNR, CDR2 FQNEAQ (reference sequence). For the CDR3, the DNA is TGTGCCAGCAGCTTGGGTGACTATGGCTACACCTTC. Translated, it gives CASSLGDYGYTF.

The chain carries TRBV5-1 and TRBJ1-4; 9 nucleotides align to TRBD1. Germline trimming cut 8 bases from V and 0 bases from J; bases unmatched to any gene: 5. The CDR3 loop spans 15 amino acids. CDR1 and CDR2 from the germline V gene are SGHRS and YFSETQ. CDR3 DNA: TGCGCCAGTACGAGACAGGGGGCAACTAATGAAAAACTGTTTTTT. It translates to CASTRQGATNEKLFF.

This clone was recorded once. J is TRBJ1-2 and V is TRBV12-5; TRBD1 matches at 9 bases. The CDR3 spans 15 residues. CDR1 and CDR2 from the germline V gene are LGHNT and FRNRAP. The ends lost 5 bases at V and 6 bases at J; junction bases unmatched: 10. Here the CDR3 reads CASGKQGAEVHGYTF. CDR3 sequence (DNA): TGTGCTAGTGGTAAACAGGGGGCAGAAGTGCATGGCTACACCTTC.

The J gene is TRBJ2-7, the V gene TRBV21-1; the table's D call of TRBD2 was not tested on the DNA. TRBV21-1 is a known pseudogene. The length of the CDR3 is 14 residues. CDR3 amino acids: CASMRREHPYEQYF. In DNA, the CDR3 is TGTGCCAGCATGCGGAGGGAGCACCCCTACGAGCAGTACTTC.

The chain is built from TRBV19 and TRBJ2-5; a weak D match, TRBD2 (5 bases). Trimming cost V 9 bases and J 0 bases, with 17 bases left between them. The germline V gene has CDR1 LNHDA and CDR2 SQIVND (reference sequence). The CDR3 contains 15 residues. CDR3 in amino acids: CASRVGVAHQETQYF. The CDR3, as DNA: TGTGCCAGCCGAGTCGGGGTAGCGCACCAAGAGACCCAGTACTTC.

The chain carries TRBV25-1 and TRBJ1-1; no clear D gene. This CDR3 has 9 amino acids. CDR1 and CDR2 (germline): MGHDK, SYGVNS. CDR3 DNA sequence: TGTGCTGAGATGACTGAAGCTTTCTTT. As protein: CAEMTEAFF.

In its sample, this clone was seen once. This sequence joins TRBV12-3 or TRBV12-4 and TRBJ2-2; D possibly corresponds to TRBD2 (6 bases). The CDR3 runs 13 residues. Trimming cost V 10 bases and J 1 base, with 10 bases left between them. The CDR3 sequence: CATLALNTGELFF. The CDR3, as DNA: TGTGCCACGCTAGCGCTGAACACCGGGGAGCTGTTTTTT.

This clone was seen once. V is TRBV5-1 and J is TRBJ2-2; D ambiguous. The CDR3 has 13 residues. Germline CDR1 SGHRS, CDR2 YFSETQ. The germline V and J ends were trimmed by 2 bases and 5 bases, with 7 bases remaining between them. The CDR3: CASSFEGTGELFF. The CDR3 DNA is TGCGCCAGCAGCTTTGAAGGGACCGGGGAGCTGTTTTTT.